A selection of T cell receptor beta chains follows, all from one sample in a study of cytomegalovirus exposure and HLA in healthy donors. The method was immunoSEQ multiplex PCR; TCRdb's version includes in-frame clones alone and lacks a portion of them. There are 200,000 to 250,000 clones in the sample; approximately 88% occur only once, and around 15% lies in the top ten. Sequenced input: PBMCs. These receptors were taken from a woman younger than 45 in good health and CMV-seropositive. CDR3s include the opening cysteine and the closing phenylalanine or tryptophan. A D gene is named only where the DNA matches it firmly. Some rows have no size entry. The others give once, few or many, or a class for an expanded clone.

len,v_gene,j_gene,d_gene,abundance,CDR3aa,CDR3nt
15,TRBV10-3,TRBJ2-2,NA,NA,CAISASELNTGELFF,TGTGCCATCAGCGCTTCCGAACTGAACACCGGGGAGCTGTTTTTT
15,TRBV6-1,TRBJ1-5,TRBD1,once,CASSPYRGPSQPQHF,TGTGCCAGCAGTCCATACAGGGGGCCTAGTCAGCCCCAGCATTTT
17,TRBV19,TRBJ2-6,NA,NA,CATQNRSFGSGANVLTF,TGTGCCACCCAAAACAGATCCTTTGGGTCTGGGGCCAACGTCCTGACTTTC
14,TRBV2,TRBJ2-7,TRBD2,NA,CASIPGLADYEQYF,TGTGCCAGCATTCCGGGCCTAGCGGACTACGAGCAGTACTTC
16,TRBV7-8,TRBJ1-3,TRBD1,NA,CASSLTGQFSGNTIYF,TGTGCCAGCAGCTTAACGGGACAGTTCTCTGGAAACACCATATATTTT
15,TRBV11-2,TRBJ2-1,NA,NA,CASSFSGLTGNEQFF,TGTGCCAGCAGCTTTTCGGGACTCACCGGCAATGAGCAGTTCTTC
13,TRBV30,TRBJ2-5,NA,NA,CAYEGGPGETQYF,TGTGCCTACGAGGGGGGGCCGGGGGAGACCCAGTACTTC
12,TRBV7-9,TRBJ1-1,NA,NA,CASSLMPPEAFF,TGTGCCAGCAGCTTAATGCCCCCTGAAGCTTTCTTT
11,TRBV6-5,TRBJ1-2,TRBD1,NA,CAILTGIGYTF,TGTGCCATCCTGACAGGGATTGGCTACACCTTC
12,TRBV6-5,TRBJ1-2,NA,NA,CASHDGYYGYTF,TGTGCCAGTCACGACGGATACTATGGCTACACCTTC
13,TRBV19,TRBJ1-2,NA,NA,CASKKGANYGYTF,TGTGCCAGTAAGAAGGGAGCGAACTATGGCTACACCTTC
13,TRBV4-1,TRBJ2-7,NA,NA,CASSQGRGGEQYF,TGCGCCAGCAGCCAAGGTCGTGGGGGCGAGCAGTACTTC
17,TRBV29-1,TRBJ1-1,TRBD1,NA,CSVGNRDRGAWNTEAFF,TGCAGCGTTGGGAACCGGGACAGGGGAGCCTGGAACACTGAAGCTTTCTTT
14,TRBV6-1,TRBJ1-2,NA,NA,CASSEAGDNYGYTF,TGTGCCAGCAGTGAAGCGGGGGACAACTATGGCTACACCTTC
14,TRBV5-4,TRBJ2-7,TRBD1,NA,CASSRSGTGYEQYF,TGTGCCAGCAGCCGGTCCGGGACAGGCTACGAGCAGTACTTC
15,TRBV10-3,TRBJ2-1,NA,NA,CAISRDASSYNEQFF,TGTGCCATCAGCCGGGACGCAAGCTCCTACAATGAGCAGTTCTTC
14,TRBV7-2,TRBJ2-7,NA,NA,CASSPPKEPHEQYF,TGTGCCAGCAGCCCGCCAAAGGAGCCCCACGAGCAGTACTTC
13,TRBV7-3,TRBJ1-1,TRBD1,NA,CASRRQGDTEAFF,TGTGCCAGCAGAAGACAGGGGGACACTGAAGCTTTCTTT
13,TRBV19,TRBJ1-2,TRBD1,NA,CASSPGTAYGYTF,TGTGCCAGTAGCCCTGGGACAGCATATGGCTACACCTTC
14,TRBV28,TRBJ1-1,TRBD1,NA,CASSLGQGNTEAFF,TGTGCCAGCAGTTTAGGACAGGGGAACACTGAAGCTTTCTTT
16,TRBV4-3,TRBJ2-3,TRBD2,once,CASSQGPSGSVDTQYF,TGCGCCAGCAGCCAAGGGCCTAGCGGGAGTGTGGATACGCAGTATTTT
13,TRBV27,TRBJ2-7,NA,NA,CASSFGQGYEQYF,TGTGCCAGCAGTTTTGGGCAGGGCTACGAGCAGTACTTC
15,TRBV13,TRBJ2-7,TRBD2,NA,CASSLTSGGSYEQYF,TGTGCCAGCAGCTTGACTAGCGGGGGCTCCTACGAGCAGTACTTC
13,TRBV27,TRBJ1-2,TRBD1,NA,CATSRDSNYGYTF,TGTGCCACCAGCCGGGACAGCAACTATGGCTACACCTTC
17,TRBV11-2,TRBJ2-1,TRBD1,NA,CASSLDPPGTGANEQFF,TGTGCCAGCAGCTTAGATCCTCCCGGGACAGGGGCCAATGAGCAGTTCTTC
11,TRBV6-1,TRBJ1-2,NA,NA,CAGRGGRGYTF,TGTGCCGGACGGGGGGGTCGCGGCTACACCTTC
17,TRBV5-1,TRBJ1-2,NA,many,CASRLMAANTGDYGYTF,TGCGCCAGCCGACTGATGGCGGCCAATACTGGGGACTATGGCTACACCTTC
12,TRBV15,TRBJ2-7,NA,NA,CATSRTGREQYF,TGTGCCACCAGCAGGACAGGGAGGGAGCAGTACTTC
16,TRBV5-4,TRBJ2-3,TRBD2,NA,CASSPRGSGRADTQYF,TGTGCCAGCAGCCCCCGGGGGAGCGGGAGGGCAGATACGCAGTATTTT
21,TRBV12-5,TRBJ2-2,NA,NA,CASGAGQISVVDPWGTGELFF,TGTGCTAGTGGTGCGGGACAGATATCTGTGGTGGACCCCTGGGGCACCGGGGAGCTGTTTTTT
14,TRBV7-3,TRBJ2-3,NA,few,CASSLNPATDTQYF,TGTGCCAGCAGCTTAAATCCCGCAACAGATACGCAGTATTTT
16,TRBV9,TRBJ2-1,NA,NA,CASSATSGHTYNEQFF,TGTGCCAGCAGCGCGACCTCCGGCCACACGTACAATGAGCAGTTCTTC
14,TRBV6-1,TRBJ1-2,TRBD1,once,CASKVRTGSYGYTF,TGTGCCAGCAAGGTTCGGACAGGGTCGTATGGCTACACCTTC
14,TRBV18,TRBJ1-5,NA,once,CASSTGPEYQPQHF,TGTGCCAGCTCGACCGGACCTGAGTACCAGCCCCAGCATTTT
15,TRBV2,TRBJ2-4,TRBD2,NA,CASGRREGPENIQYF,TGTGCCAGCGGGCGGCGGGAGGGCCCGGAAAACATTCAGTACTTC
14,TRBV28,TRBJ2-7,NA,once,CASGRRKPRYEQYF,TGTGCCAGCGGGCGACGGAAACCACGTTACGAGCAGTACTTC
13,TRBV5-1,TRBJ2-7,TRBD1,NA,CASSFNRGPEQYF,TGCGCCAGCAGCTTCAACAGGGGCCCCGAGCAGTACTTC
9,TRBV3-2,TRBJ1-5,NA,NA,CASKQPQHF,TGTGCCAGCAAACAGCCCCAGCATTTT
12,TRBV9,TRBJ2-3,NA,NA,CASSSSTDTQYF,TGTGCCAGCAGTTCTAGCACAGATACGCAGTATTTT
13,TRBV5-4,TRBJ1-2,NA,NA,CASSLARTGGYTF,TGTGCCAGCAGCTTGGCCAGGACGGGTGGCTACACCTTC
15,TRBV30,TRBJ1-2,NA,NA,CAWSPLRQANYGYTF,TGTGCCTGGAGTCCCCTCCGGCAGGCTAACTATGGCTACACCTTC
11,TRBV20-1,TRBJ2-7,TRBD1,NA,CSATGVREQYF,TGCAGTGCCACAGGGGTCCGCGAGCAGTACTTC
11,TRBV20-1,TRBJ1-1,NA,NA,CSASRQFKAFF,TGCAGTGCTAGTCGGCAGTTTAAAGCTTTCTTT
13,TRBV6-1,TRBJ2-3,NA,NA,CASSEYQGGTQYF,TGTGCCAGCAGTGAATATCAGGGAGGTACGCAGTATTTT
15,TRBV30,TRBJ1-4,TRBD1,NA,CAWSTRDRRNEKLFF,TGTGCCTGGAGTACTCGGGACAGGAGGAATGAAAAACTGTTTTTT